The source of this T cell receptor beta chain is a study of PD-1 blockade in classical Hodgkin lymphoma. The CDR3 covers 14 residues. CDR1 is MNHEY, CDR2 SVGAGI, per germline. V shed 6 bases and J 7 bases; nucleotides not matched to a gene: 9. Sequencing was performed with immunoSEQ multiplex PCR; in TCRdb, only in-frame clones are kept and a portion is missing. The table lists 25,000 to 30,000 clones, over 75% of them singletons. Broader study findings: Complete responders started with a diversity level that resembled newly diagnosed patients at baseline.

Time point indicated: cycle 4 day 1 (C4D1), after more than 5 weeks of nivolumab. No patient escaped relapse after autologous stem cell transplantation, and brentuximab vedotin exposure varied. Remarks on this clone: Its antigen remains unidentified.

Source: peripheral blood mononuclear cells (PBMCs), taken before the fourth cycle of nivolumab. This TCR came from a human donor with classical Hodgkin lymphoma. The chain links TRBV6-5 to TRBJ1-5, with 7 bases identical to TRBD1. CDR3 residues: CASSLTGLHQPQHF. CDR3 DNA: TGTGCCAGCAGCTTGACAGGGCTACACCAGCCCCAGCATTTT.